These T cell receptor beta chains were read from a single sample in a study of blood T cell repertoires in COVID-19. The repertoire was sequenced with immunoSEQ multiplex PCR; TCRdb's copy has only in-frame clones and lacks some. This repertoire shows about 83,000 clones, roughly 86% found once; its top ten account for about 7.8%. Source material: peripheral blood. The receptors originated from a man aged 50 to 59 with active COVID-19. Both conserved end residues are part of each CDR3. D genes are given only for firm matches. Not all rows give a size; the values are once, few, many and, for expanded clones, a class.

D: TRBD1; size: -; J: TRBJ1-4; V: TRBV19; length: 16; CDR3: CASSRGTGTVNEKLFF; DNA: TGTGCCAGTAGTAGGGGGACCGGGACAGTTAATGAAAAACTGTTTTTT
D: -; size: -; J: TRBJ1-6; V: TRBV6-2/TRBV6-3; length: 14; CDR3: CASSLKGFPTPLHF; DNA: TGTGCCAGCAGCCTCAAGGGGTTCCCGACACCCCTCCACTTT
D: TRBD2; size: -; J: TRBJ2-5; V: TRBV7-2; length: 14; CDR3: CASSIGTSAETQYF; DNA: TGTGCCAGCAGCATCGGGACTAGCGCAGAGACCCAGTACTTC
D: -; size: once; J: TRBJ1-2; V: TRBV14; length: 13; CDR3: CASRHRDSYGYTF; DNA: TGTGCCAGCAGGCACCGGGACTCCTATGGCTACACCTTC
D: -; size: -; J: TRBJ2-1; V: TRBV28; length: 15; CDR3: CASSLVSSSYNEQFF; DNA: TGTGCCAGCAGTTTAGTCTCTAGCTCCTACAATGAGCAGTTCTTC
D: -; size: -; J: TRBJ2-1; V: TRBV5-6; length: 16; CDR3: CASSLASGQFYGEQFF; DNA: TGTGCCAGCAGCTTGGCGTCAGGGCAGTTTTATGGTGAGCAGTTCTTC
D: TRBD2; size: -; J: TRBJ2-3; V: TRBV2; length: 14; CDR3: CASNVAGESDTQYF; DNA: TGTGCCAGCAATGTAGCGGGAGAATCAGATACGCAGTATTTT
D: TRBD1; size: -; J: TRBJ1-2; V: TRBV4-3; length: 16; CDR3: CASSQGKGTATMGYTF; DNA: TGCGCCAGCAGCCAAGGGAAGGGGACAGCTACTATGGGCTACACCTTC
D: TRBD1; size: -; J: TRBJ2-7; V: TRBV25-1; length: 15; CDR3: CASSEPRTGQYEQYF; DNA: TGTGCCAGCAGTGAGCCGAGGACAGGGCAATACGAGCAGTACTTC
D: -; size: many; J: TRBJ1-3; V: TRBV30; length: 14; CDR3: CAWRAGNSGNTIYF; DNA: TGTGCCTGGAGGGCAGGGAACTCTGGAAACACCATATATTTT
D: TRBD2; size: -; J: TRBJ2-7; V: TRBV19; length: 15; CDR3: CASSNLAGGRNEQYF; DNA: TGTGCCAGTAGTAATCTGGCGGGAGGGCGGAACGAGCAGTACTTC
D: TRBD1; size: -; J: TRBJ2-3; V: TRBV6-6; length: 14; CDR3: CASRKTGVSDTQYF; DNA: TGTGCCAGCAGGAAGACAGGGGTTAGTGATACGCAGTATTTT
D: -; size: -; J: TRBJ2-3; V: TRBV6-5; length: 16; CDR3: CASSYEGGGHTDTQYF; DNA: TGTGCCAGCAGTTACGAGGGAGGGGGACACACAGATACGCAGTATTTT
D: -; size: -; J: TRBJ1-2; V: TRBV10-3; length: 13; CDR3: CAISGAGVGGYTF; DNA: TGTGCCATCAGTGGAGCAGGGGTCGGGGGCTACACCTTC
D: -; size: -; J: TRBJ2-7; V: TRBV15; length: 16; CDR3: CATSRDIRGGSYEQYF; DNA: TGTGCCACCAGCAGAGATATACGAGGGGGCTCCTACGAGCAGTACTTC
D: TRBD1; size: -; J: TRBJ2-7; V: TRBV28; length: 17; CDR3: CASLTGAAPTTTYEQYF; DNA: TGTGCCAGTTTGACAGGGGCCGCTCCAACTACCACCTACGAGCAGTACTTC
D: TRBD1; size: -; J: TRBJ2-3; V: TRBV18; length: 11; CDR3: CASRDRAPQYF; DNA: TGTGCCAGCAGGGACAGGGCACCGCAGTATTTT
D: TRBD1; size: -; J: TRBJ1-4; V: TRBV6-5; length: 13; CDR3: CASRQGADEKLFF; DNA: TGTGCCAGCAGGCAGGGGGCTGATGAAAAACTGTTTTTT
D: TRBD2; size: -; J: TRBJ2-3; V: TRBV7-8; length: 18; CDR3: CASSLGLGVAGVTDTQYF; DNA: TGTGCCAGCAGCTTAGGATTGGGGGTAGCGGGGGTCACAGATACGCAGTATTTT
D: TRBD2; size: -; J: TRBJ2-3; V: TRBV25-1; length: 16; CDR3: CASESPGLAGADTQYF; DNA: TGTGCCAGCGAAAGCCCTGGACTAGCGGGAGCAGATACGCAGTATTTT
D: TRBD2; size: -; J: TRBJ2-5; V: TRBV19; length: 16; CDR3: CASSIGVAGGQETQYF; DNA: TGTGCCAGTAGTATAGGTGTAGCGGGGGGGCAAGAGACCCAGTACTTC
D: -; size: -; J: TRBJ1-5; V: TRBV6-2/TRBV6-3; length: 13; CDR3: CASSYAGYQPQHF; DNA: TGTGCCAGCAGTTATGCAGGGTACCAGCCCCAGCATTTT
D: TRBD1; size: few; J: TRBJ1-5; V: TRBV7-9; length: 14; CDR3: CASSPGQPNQPQHF; DNA: TGTGCCAGCAGCCCGGGACAGCCCAATCAGCCCCAGCATTTT
D: -; size: -; J: TRBJ1-1; V: TRBV29-1; length: 14; CDR3: CSVEWSGQRMKAFF; DNA: TGCAGCGTTGAATGGTCAGGGCAACGGATGAAAGCTTTCTTT
D: -; size: -; J: TRBJ2-1; V: TRBV28; length: 16; CDR3: CASLHKGSVFYNEQFF; DNA: TGTGCCAGCCTTCACAAGGGGTCAGTCTTCTACAATGAGCAGTTCTTC
D: -; size: once; J: TRBJ2-1; V: TRBV11-3; length: 11; CDR3: CASSLNGEQFF; DNA: TGTGCCAGCAGCTTAAACGGTGAGCAGTTCTTC
D: TRBD1; size: -; J: TRBJ2-7; V: TRBV28; length: 13; CDR3: CASGPGTGWEQYF; DNA: TGTGCCAGCGGCCCCGGGACAGGGTGGGAGCAGTACTTC
D: TRBD2; size: -; J: TRBJ2-5; V: TRBV30; length: 14; CDR3: CAWSWGGGGETQYF; DNA: TGTGCCTGGAGTTGGGGGGGAGGTGGCGAGACCCAGTACTTC
D: -; size: -; J: TRBJ2-5; V: TRBV6-5; length: 12; CDR3: CASEGGAETQYF; DNA: TGTGCCAGCGAAGGGGGGGCAGAGACCCAGTACTTC
D: TRBD1; size: -; J: TRBJ2-3; V: TRBV5-6; length: 12; CDR3: CASSRDRDTQYF; DNA: TGTGCCAGCAGCCGGGACAGGGACACGCAGTATTTT
D: -; size: -; J: TRBJ2-1; V: TRBV12-3/TRBV12-4; length: 13; CDR3: CASSLTGYNEQFF; DNA: TGTGCCAGCAGTTTAACAGGGTACAATGAGCAGTTCTTC
D: TRBD2; size: -; J: TRBJ2-7; V: TRBV5-6; length: 15; CDR3: CASSLKRGTTYEQYF; DNA: TGTGCCAGCAGCTTGAAGAGAGGGACTACCTACGAGCAGTACTTC
D: -; size: -; J: TRBJ1-2; V: TRBV3-1/TRBV3-2; length: 15; CDR3: CASSQDAGLIYGYTF; DNA: TGTGCCAGCAGCCAAGATGCGGGTTTGATCTATGGCTACACCTTC
D: TRBD2; size: -; J: TRBJ2-7; V: TRBV7-9; length: 15; CDR3: CASSFTSGGKYEQYF; DNA: TGTGCCAGCAGCTTCACTAGCGGGGGGAAGTACGAGCAGTACTTC
D: TRBD1; size: -; J: TRBJ1-6; V: TRBV4-3; length: 17; CDR3: CASSQDTGTALISPLHF; DNA: TGCGCCAGCAGCCAAGATACTGGGACAGCCCTCATTTCACCCCTCCACTTT
D: -; size: -; J: TRBJ2-7; V: TRBV25-1; length: 14; CDR3: CASSEFPGPYEQYF; DNA: TGTGCCAGCAGTGAATTTCCAGGCCCCTACGAGCAGTACTTC